This T cell receptor (beta chain) came from a study of blood T cell repertoires in COVID-19 (TCRdb year 2020). Background on the whole study: Collaborator samples came from the United States, Italy and Spain and covered acute and convalescent phases of COVID-19. The prospective study material was composed of cDNA or gDNA derived from T cells, B-cell-depleted T cells, or PBMCs. Deeply sampled blood TCRbeta repertoires from subjects exposed to, actively infected with, or recovered from COVID-19 were included in the dataset. A freely available public database, intended as a resource for researchers studying the immune response to SARS-CoV-2, is where the repertoires were released. Samples came from the ongoing ImmuneRACE study (first 160 participants) plus 1,254 subjects from 6 global collaborators. The sample metadata nearly always contained a de-identified subject ID, COVID-19 status, age in years and sex. HLA class I and class II types, where available, came from metadata supplied by the sample provider rather than from assay-based typing. Beyond this particular receptor, the publication reports: Clinical and demographic metadata were provided uncurated, with the amount varying by source and participant.

V is clipped by 3 bases and J by 6 bases, and the sequence between their germline boundaries is 9 bases long. The CDR3 runs 13 residues from the cysteine to the phenylalanine. The sequence is cut down to CDR3 DNA, 39 bases in frame from base 1. The germline V gene sets CDR1 to SGHRS and CDR2 to YFSETQ. Collaborating institutions collected whole blood in K2EDTA tubes following their own protocols. For TCRbeta analysis, collaborator samples were shipped as frozen whole blood, as isolated PBMCs, or as DNA extracted from either sample type. TCRbeta CDR3 regions were amplified from genomic DNA using the immunoSEQ Assay, a bias-controlled multiplex PCR. In the authors' own workflow: The number of nucleated cells in each sample was estimated from the amplification of reference gene primers within the assay. To quantify the absolute abundance of each unique TCRbeta CDR3 rearrangement, sequence reads were collapsed and filtered. For each sample, productive Simpson clonality was calculated as the square root of Simpson's diversity index across productive rearrangements. TCRdb stores this immuneACCESS table with in-frame sequences only. Part of the clones is absent; in the studies checked, under half of the shortfall reflects unresolved V genes, and no reason is known for the rest. The V and J calls and clone size come from that table; D and trimming were worked out from the DNA. The sample table contains about 120,000 clones; only one count was recorded for 82% of them. 9% to 13% of the sample belongs to the ten largest clones.

A note on this clone: What antigen it recognizes has not been identified. No much larger clone is present one base from it, and per-base qualities are unavailable.

Rearrangement joined TRBV5-1 to TRBJ2-2, with no reliable assignment of the D segment. The clonotype was recovered from a human donor in a cohort sampled during active COVID-19. The source material was peripheral blood. The nucleotide sequence is TGCGCCAGCAGCTGGAGAGAGTCCGGGGAGCTGTTTTTT. This sequence encodes CASSWRESGELFF.